This T cell receptor beta chain emerged from a study of blood T cells in healthy people across ages. About this clonotype itself: The antigen remains undetermined. No conserved phenylalanine or tryptophan ends this CDR3, so it is likely a read error.

The authors ran a second PCR of roughly 6 to 11 cycles using a sample-barcoded 5' primer and a J-beta primer mix. In TCRdb, the 5' RACE reads were re-called with MiXCR into one record per CDR3 protein. The sample consists of more than 650,000 distinct CDR3 sequences, roughly 20% of them appearing once. V shed 10 bases and J shed 0 bases, with 12 bases lying between them. CDR3 size: 13 residues. CDR1 SEHNR and CDR2 FQNEAQ come from the germline V gene (reference sequence). Broader study findings: The study could not conclusively compare naive and antigen-experienced cells, given its unsorted PBMCs.

The TCR was taken from a man in his sixties or seventies in good health. The sample comprised blood. The genes are TRBV7-9 and TRBJ1-1, with D tentatively TRBD1 (6 bases). DNA for the CDR3: TGTGCCACTCGGGGGCGAATGAACACTGAAGCTTTCCTT. Protein sequence: CATRGRMNTEAFL.